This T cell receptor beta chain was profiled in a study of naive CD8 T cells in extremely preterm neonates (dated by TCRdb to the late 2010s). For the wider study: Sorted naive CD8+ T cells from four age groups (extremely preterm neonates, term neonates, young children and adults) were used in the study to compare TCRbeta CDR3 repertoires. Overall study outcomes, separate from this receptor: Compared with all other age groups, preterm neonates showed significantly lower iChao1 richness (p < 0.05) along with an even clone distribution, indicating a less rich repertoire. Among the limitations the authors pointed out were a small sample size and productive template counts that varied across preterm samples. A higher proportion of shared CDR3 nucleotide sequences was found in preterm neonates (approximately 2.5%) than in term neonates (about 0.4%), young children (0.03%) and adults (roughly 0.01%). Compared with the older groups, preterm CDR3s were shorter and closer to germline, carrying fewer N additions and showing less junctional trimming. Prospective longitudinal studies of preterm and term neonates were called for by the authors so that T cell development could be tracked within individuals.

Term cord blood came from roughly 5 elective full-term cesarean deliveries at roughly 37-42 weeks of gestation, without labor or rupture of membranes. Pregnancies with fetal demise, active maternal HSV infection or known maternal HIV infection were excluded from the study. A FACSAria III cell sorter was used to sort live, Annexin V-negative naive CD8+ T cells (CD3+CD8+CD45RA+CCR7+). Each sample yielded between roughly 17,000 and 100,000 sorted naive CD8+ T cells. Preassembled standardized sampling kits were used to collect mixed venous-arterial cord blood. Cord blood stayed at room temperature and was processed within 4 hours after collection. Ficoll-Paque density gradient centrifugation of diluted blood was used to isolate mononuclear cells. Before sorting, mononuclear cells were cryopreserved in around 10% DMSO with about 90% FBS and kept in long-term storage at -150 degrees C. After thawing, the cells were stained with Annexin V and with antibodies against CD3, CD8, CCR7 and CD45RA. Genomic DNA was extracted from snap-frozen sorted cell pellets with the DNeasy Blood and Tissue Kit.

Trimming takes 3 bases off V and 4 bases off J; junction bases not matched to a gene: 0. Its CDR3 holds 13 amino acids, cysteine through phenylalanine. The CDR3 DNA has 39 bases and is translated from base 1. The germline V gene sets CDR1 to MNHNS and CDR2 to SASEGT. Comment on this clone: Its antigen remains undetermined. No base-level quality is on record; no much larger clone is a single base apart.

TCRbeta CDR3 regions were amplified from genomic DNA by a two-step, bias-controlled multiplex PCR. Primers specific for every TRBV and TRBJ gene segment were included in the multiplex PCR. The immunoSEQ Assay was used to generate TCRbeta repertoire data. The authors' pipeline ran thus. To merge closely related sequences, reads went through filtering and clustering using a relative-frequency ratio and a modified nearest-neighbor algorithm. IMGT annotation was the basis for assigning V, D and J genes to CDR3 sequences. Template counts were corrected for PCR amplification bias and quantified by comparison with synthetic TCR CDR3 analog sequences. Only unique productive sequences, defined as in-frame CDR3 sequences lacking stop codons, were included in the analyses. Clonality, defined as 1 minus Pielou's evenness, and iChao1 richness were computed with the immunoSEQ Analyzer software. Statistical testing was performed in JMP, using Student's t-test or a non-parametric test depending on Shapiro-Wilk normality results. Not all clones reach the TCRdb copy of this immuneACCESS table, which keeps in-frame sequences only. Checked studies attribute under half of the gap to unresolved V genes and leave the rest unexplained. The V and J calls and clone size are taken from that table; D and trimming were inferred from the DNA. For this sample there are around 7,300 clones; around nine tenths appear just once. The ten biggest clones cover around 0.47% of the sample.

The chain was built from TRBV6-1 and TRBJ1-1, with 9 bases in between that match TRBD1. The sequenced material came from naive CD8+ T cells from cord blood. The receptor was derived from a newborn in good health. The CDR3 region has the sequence CASSEGQGTEAFF. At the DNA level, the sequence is TGTGCCAGCAGTGAGGGACAGGGCACTGAAGCTTTCTTT.